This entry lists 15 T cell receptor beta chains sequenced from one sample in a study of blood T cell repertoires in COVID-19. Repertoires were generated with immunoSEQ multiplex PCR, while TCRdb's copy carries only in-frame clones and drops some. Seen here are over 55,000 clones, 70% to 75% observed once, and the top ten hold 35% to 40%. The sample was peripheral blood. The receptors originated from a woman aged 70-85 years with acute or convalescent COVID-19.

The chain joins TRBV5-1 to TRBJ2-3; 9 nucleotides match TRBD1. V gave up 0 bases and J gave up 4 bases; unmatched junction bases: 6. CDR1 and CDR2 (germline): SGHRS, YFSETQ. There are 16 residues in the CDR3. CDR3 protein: CASSLEGQGIADTQYF. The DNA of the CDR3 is TGCGCCAGCAGCTTGGAAGGACAGGGGATAGCAGATACGCAGTATTTT.

CDR3 nucleotide sequence: TGTGCCAGCAGCCAAGGGACATTGAGAAACACCATATATTTT. This sequence encodes CASSQGTLRNTIYF. The V call is TRBV3-1 (or the pseudogene TRBV3-2), the J call TRBJ1-3, with D perhaps matching TRBD1 (5 bases). V lost 1 base, J lost 5 bases, and 9 bases lay in between. The CDR3 contains 14 residues. Germline V CDR1 and CDR2: LGHDT, YNNKEL (reference sequence).

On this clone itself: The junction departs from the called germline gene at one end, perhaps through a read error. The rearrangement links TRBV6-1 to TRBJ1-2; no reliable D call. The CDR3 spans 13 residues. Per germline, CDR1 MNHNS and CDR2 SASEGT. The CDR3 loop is CASSESGRVRVAF. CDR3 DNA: TGTGCCAGCAGTGAATCGGGAAGAGTTCGTGTCGCCTTC.

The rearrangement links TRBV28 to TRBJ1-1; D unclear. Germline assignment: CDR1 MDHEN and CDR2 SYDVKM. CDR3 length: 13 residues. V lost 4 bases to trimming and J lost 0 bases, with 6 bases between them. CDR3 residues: CASSSQLNTEAFF. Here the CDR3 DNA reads TGTGCCAGCAGTTCACAGCTGAACACTGAAGCTTTCTTT.

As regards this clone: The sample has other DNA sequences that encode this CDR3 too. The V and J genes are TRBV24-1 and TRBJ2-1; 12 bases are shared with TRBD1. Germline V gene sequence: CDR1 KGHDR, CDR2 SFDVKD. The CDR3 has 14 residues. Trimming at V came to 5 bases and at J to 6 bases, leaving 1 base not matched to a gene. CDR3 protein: CATSGDRGLNEQFF. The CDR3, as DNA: TGTGCCACCAGTGGGGACAGGGGGCTCAATGAGCAGTTCTTC.

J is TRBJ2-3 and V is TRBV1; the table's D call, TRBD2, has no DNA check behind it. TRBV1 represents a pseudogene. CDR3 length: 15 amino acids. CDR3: CTSSQGPGGQDTQYF. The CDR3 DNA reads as TGCACCAGCAGCCAAGGCCCGGGGGGGCAAGATACGCAGTATTTT.

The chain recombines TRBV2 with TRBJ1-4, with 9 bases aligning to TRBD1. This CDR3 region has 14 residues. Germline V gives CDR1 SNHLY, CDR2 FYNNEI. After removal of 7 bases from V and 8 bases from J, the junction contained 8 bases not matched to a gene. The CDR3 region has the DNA TGTGCCAGCAAGGGGGACAGGGAAGGAGAAAAACTGTTTTTT. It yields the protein CASKGDREGEKLFF.

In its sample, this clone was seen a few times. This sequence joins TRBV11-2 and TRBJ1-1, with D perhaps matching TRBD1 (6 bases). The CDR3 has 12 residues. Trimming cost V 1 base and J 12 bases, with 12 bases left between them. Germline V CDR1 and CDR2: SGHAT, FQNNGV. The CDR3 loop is CASSLGTAKTFF. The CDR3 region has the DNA TGTGCCAGCAGCTTAGGGACAGCTAAGACTTTCTTT.

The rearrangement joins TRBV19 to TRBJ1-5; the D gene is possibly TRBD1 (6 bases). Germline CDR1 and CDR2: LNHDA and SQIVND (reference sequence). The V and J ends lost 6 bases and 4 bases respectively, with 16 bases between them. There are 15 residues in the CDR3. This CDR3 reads CASSLGQRINQPQHF. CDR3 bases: TGTGCCAGTAGCCTAGGACAGAGAATTAATCAGCCCCAGCATTTT.

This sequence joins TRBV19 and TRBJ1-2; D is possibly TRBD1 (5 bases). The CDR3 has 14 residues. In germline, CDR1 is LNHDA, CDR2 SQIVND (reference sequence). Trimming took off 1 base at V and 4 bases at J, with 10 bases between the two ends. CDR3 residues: CASSIAAGFYGYTF. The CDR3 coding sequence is TGTGCCAGTAGTATAGCTGCAGGGTTCTATGGCTACACCTTC. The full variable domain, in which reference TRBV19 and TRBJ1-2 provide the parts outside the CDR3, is DGGITQSPKYLFRKEGQNVTLSCEQNLNHDAMYWYRQDPGQGLRLIYYSQIVNDFQKGDIAEGYSVSREKKESFPLTVTSAQKNPTAFYLCASSIAAGFYGYTFGSGTRLTVV.

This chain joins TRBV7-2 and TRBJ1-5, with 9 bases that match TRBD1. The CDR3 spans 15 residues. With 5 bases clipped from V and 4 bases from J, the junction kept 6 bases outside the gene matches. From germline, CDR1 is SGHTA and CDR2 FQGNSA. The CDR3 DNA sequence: TGTGCCAGCAGCCTCGACAGGGGGGAAAATCAGCCCCAGCATTTT. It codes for CASSLDRGENQPQHF. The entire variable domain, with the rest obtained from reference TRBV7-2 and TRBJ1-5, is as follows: GAGVSQSPSNKVTEKGKDVELRCDPISGHTALYWYRQSLGQGLEFLIYFQGNSAPDKSGLPSDRFSAERTGGSVSTLTIQRTQQEDSAVYLCASSLDRGENQPQHFGDGTRLSIL.

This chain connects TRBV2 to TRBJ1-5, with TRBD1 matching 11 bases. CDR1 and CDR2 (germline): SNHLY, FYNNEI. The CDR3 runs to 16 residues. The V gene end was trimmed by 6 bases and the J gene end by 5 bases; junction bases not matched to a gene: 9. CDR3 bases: TGTGCCAGCAGGAGGACAGGGGGCGGAATCGATCAGCCCCAGCATTTT. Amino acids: CASRRTGGGIDQPQHF.

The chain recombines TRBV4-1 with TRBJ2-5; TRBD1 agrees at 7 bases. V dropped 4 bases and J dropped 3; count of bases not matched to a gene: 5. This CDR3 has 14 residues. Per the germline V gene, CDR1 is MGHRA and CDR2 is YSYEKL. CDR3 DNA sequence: TGCGCCAGCAGCCCGGATGACAGGGAAGAGACCCAGTACTTC. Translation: CASSPDDREETQYF.

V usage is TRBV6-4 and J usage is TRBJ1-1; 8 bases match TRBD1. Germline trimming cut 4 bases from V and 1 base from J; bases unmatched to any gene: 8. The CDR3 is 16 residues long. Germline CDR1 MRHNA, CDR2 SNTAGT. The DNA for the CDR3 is TGTGCCAGCAGTGCTAATTGGGACAGGCCGAACACTGAAGCTTTCTTT. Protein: CASSANWDRPNTEAFF.

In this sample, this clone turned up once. The DNA of the CDR3 is TGTGCCAGCAGTTCGGGTAGCAATCAGCCCCAGCATTTT. It is translated as CASSSGSNQPQHF. The V gene is TRBV12-3 or TRBV12-4, the J gene TRBJ1-5; D ambiguous. V dropped 4 bases and J dropped 0 bases, with 4 bases sitting between them. The CDR3 has 13 residues.